This T cell receptor (beta chain) was observed in a study of blood T cell repertoires in COVID-19. Study-level information: Sites across the United States, Italy and Spain contributed samples from acute and convalescent COVID-19.

This clone was recorded once. Original methodology: Amplification from reference gene primers served as the basis for estimated nucleated cell counts. Assay: immunoSEQ multiplex PCR; the TCRdb copy retains only in-frame clones and omits some. The V and J calls and clone size are taken from that table; D and trimming were inferred from the DNA. The sample carries 280,000 or so clones, about 90% recorded once. The CDR3 extends over 13 amino acids. Looked up from germline, CDR1 is PRHDT and CDR2 is FYEKMQ (reference sequence). With V trimmed by 4 bases and J by 6 bases, 2 bases remained unmatched. This TCR derives from a woman between 18 and 30 years old with acute COVID-19. The sequenced sample consisted of PBMCs or T cells enriched from blood (not recorded which). The V gene is TRBV13, the J gene TRBJ2-7, with TRBD1 matching over 11 bases. The CDR3 spells CASSWGTGGEQYF. CDR3 nucleotide sequence: TGTGCCAGCAGCTGGGGGACAGGGGGCGAGCAGTACTTC.